This passage covers 10 T cell receptor beta chains from one sample sequenced in a study of blood T cell repertoires in COVID-19. The data were produced by immunoSEQ multiplex PCR, yet TCRdb's version contains in-frame clones alone and is incomplete. The sample lists 150,000 to 200,000 clones, roughly 88% occurring once. Sequenced material: peripheral blood. The receptors come from a woman of 80 years or more with active or convalescent COVID-19.

The chain recombines TRBV19 with TRBJ1-4, with D unresolved. The CDR3 loop spans 13 amino acids. Trimming cost V 5 bases and J 3 bases, with 7 bases left between them. From germline, CDR1 is LNHDA and CDR2 SQIVND (reference sequence). CDR3 region: CASSLSSNEKLFF. In DNA, the CDR3 is TGTGCCAGTAGTTTGTCCTCTAATGAAAAACTGTTTTTT.

V and J are TRBV15 and TRBJ2-1, with unresolved D. V gave up 1 base and J gave up 6 bases, with 10 bases separating them. CDR1 is LNHNV, CDR2 YYDKDF, per germline (reference sequence). There are 14 residues in the CDR3. The CDR3 sequence: CATSRVLAGNEQFF. The CDR3 DNA reads as TGTGCCACCAGCAGAGTCTTAGCTGGCAATGAGCAGTTCTTC.

This clone has a single count. The chain uses TRBV11-2 and TRBJ2-3, with D maybe TRBD1 (5 bases). From germline, CDR1 is SGHAT and CDR2 FQNNGV. Trimming took 2 bases from V and 2 from J, leaving 11 bases between them. The CDR3 spans 15 residues. The DNA of the CDR3 is TGTGCCAGCAGCTTAACGGCAGGGCTCACAGATACGCAGTATTTT. This encodes CASSLTAGLTDTQYF.

The CDR3 DNA sequence: TGTGCCAGCAACCTTAGCCCGGGACAGGAGCCGAGGACCTTC. Translated: CASNLSPGQEPRTF. This chain links TRBV5-5 with TRBJ1-2; the match to TRBD1 covers 8 bases. CDR3 length: 14 amino acids. Germline CDR1 and CDR2: SGHKS and YYEKEE (reference sequence). V dropped 6 bases and J dropped 14; count of bases not matched to a gene: 18.

J is TRBJ2-7 and V is TRBV6-5; TRBD1 agrees at 7 bases. This CDR3 has 14 amino acids. V shed 5 bases and J 5 bases; nucleotides not matched to a gene: 9. CDR1 is MNHEY, CDR2 SVGAGI, per germline. The CDR3 is CASSPGTVNDEQYF. The CDR3 nucleotides read TGTGCCAGCAGTCCCGGGACAGTAAACGACGAGCAGTACTTC.

V and J are TRBV10-1 and TRBJ2-3, with 11 bases aligning to TRBD1. V lost 5 bases and J lost 1; bases outside the gene matches: 5. The V gene's germline CDR1 is WNHNN and CDR2 SYGVQD (reference sequence). The CDR3 covers 16 residues. CDR3 nucleotide sequence: TGCGCCAGCAGTCGCGGACAGGGGGCACGCACAGATACGCAGTATTTT. Encoded protein: CASSRGQGARTDTQYF.

The chain has TRBV19 and TRBJ1-2; D is unresolved. The V gene's germline CDR1 is LNHDA and CDR2 SQIVND (reference sequence). Trimming shortened V by 2 bases and J by 0 bases, and 7 bases separated the two germline ends. The CDR3 contains 14 residues. Written as DNA, the CDR3 is TGTGCCAGTAGTATATTATCCGCTAACTATGGCTACACCTTC. Translation: CASSILSANYGYTF.

V and J are TRBV6-5 and TRBJ1-1; tentative D call: TRBD1 (5 bases). The CDR3 runs 15 residues. The V end was cut by 4 bases, the J end by 0 bases, with 12 bases between. CDR1 and CDR2 from the germline V gene are MNHEY and SVGAGI. CDR3 DNA: TGTGCCAGCAGTTTAGGGGCTCCAATGAACACTGAAGCTTTCTTT. It is translated as CASSLGAPMNTEAFF.

The chain employs TRBV6-1 and TRBJ1-1; D is undetermined. In germline, CDR1 is MNHNS, CDR2 SASEGT. The CDR3 spans 18 residues. V lost 4 bases and J 1 base, leaving 22 bases between the germline ends. The CDR3 spells CASSGRGLDRPANTEAFF. For the CDR3, the DNA is TGTGCCAGCAGTGGTAGAGGGCTCGACCGGCCCGCGAACACTGAAGCTTTCTTT.

This sequence joins TRBV11-1 and TRBJ1-2; D may be TRBD1 (6 bases). Germline V gives CDR1 SGHAT, CDR2 FQDESV (reference sequence). V lost 3 bases, J lost 0 bases, and 11 bases lay in between. The CDR3 loop spans 15 amino acids. CDR3 nucleotide sequence: TGTGCCAGCAGCTTCGACAGGAGCTCTAACTATGGCTACACCTTC. It codes for CASSFDRSSNYGYTF.